Shown below are 23 T cell receptor beta chains from a single sample sequenced in a study of shared clonotypes between healthy human individuals. Data came from immunoSEQ multiplex PCR; TCRdb stores just in-frame clones and leaves some out. This repertoire shows 1.5 million to 1.9 million clones, 98% found once; its top ten account for 0.4% to 0.45%. The sequencing sample was made of naive CD4+ T cells sorted from blood. Stated subset: CD45RA+ positively selected. These receptor sequences come from a man aged 30 to 39 in good health.

The chain's CDR3 is CASSPELLNEQFF. The DNA of the CDR3 is TGTGCCAGCTCCCCGGAGCTTTTGAATGAGCAGTTCTTC. V is TRBV2 and J is TRBJ2-1; D gene uncertain. The CDR3 contains 13 residues. Germline V gene sequence: CDR1 SNHLY, CDR2 FYNNEI. With 8 bases removed from V and 7 bases from J, the gap between germline ends came to 15 bases.

The chain carries TRBV6-5 and TRBJ2-3, with D possibly matching TRBD2 (6 bases). V was clipped by 0 bases and J by 9 bases, with 10 bases between them. The CDR3 is 13 amino acids. The germline V gene encodes CDR1 MNHEY and CDR2 SVGAGI. The CDR3: CASSYSVAGTQYF. The CDR3 DNA reads as TGTGCCAGCAGTTACTCGGTGGCGGGGACGCAGTATTTT.

The chain couples TRBV7-9 to TRBJ2-2; 7 bases are a match to TRBD2. Germline values: CDR1 SEHNR, CDR2 FQNEAQ (reference sequence). With 4 bases clipped from V and 4 bases from J, the junction kept 9 bases outside the gene matches. The length of the CDR3 is 16 residues. This chain's CDR3 is CASSSPRGRGTGELFF. CDR3 nucleotide sequence: TGTGCCAGCAGCTCCCCCCGCGGGAGAGGCACCGGGGAGCTGTTTTTT.

The V and J genes are TRBV2 and TRBJ1-4; D remains unclear. Trimming left V 3 bases short and J 0 bases short, with 8 bases between. The CDR3 is 15 amino acids. Germline values: CDR1 SNHLY, CDR2 FYNNEI. CDR3: CASSDPGATNEKLFF. The CDR3 DNA reads TGTGCCAGCAGTGACCCGGGTGCAACTAATGAAAAACTGTTTTTT.

V is TRBV28 and J is TRBJ1-4; TRBD1 matches 7 bases. The CDR3 length is 15 residues. V trimming: 7 bases; J trimming: 7 bases; junction bases outside the gene matches: 12. CDR1 is MDHEN and CDR2 is SYDVKM in the germline V gene. The CDR3 loop is CASKFTGASGEKLFF. For the CDR3, the DNA is TGTGCCAGCAAGTTCACAGGGGCGTCGGGTGAAAAACTGTTTTTT.

The chain joins TRBV15 to TRBJ2-1, with a possible D match to TRBD2 (5 bases). This CDR3 is 17 amino acids long. CDR1 is LNHNV and CDR2 is YYDKDF in the germline V gene (reference sequence). V was trimmed by 0 bases and J by 4 bases, leaving 16 bases between them. Written as DNA, the CDR3 is TGTGCCACCAGCAGAGATACTCGGGATACCTCATACAATGAGCAGTTCTTC. This gives the protein CATSRDTRDTSYNEQFF.

This chain links TRBV11-2 with TRBJ1-3, with D hard to call. Trimming stripped 1 base from V and 0 bases from J, with 7 bases between. Germline CDR1 SGHAT, CDR2 FQNNGV. The CDR3 sequence is 15 residues long. In DNA form, the CDR3 reads TGTGCCAGCAGCTTAGCGGCAGCCTCTGGAAACACCATATATTTT. Translated: CASSLAAASGNTIYF.

V and J are TRBV19 and TRBJ1-4; 7 bases map to TRBD1. Germline loops: CDR1 LNHDA, CDR2 SQIVND (reference sequence). With V trimmed by 8 bases and J by 8 bases, 14 bases remained unmatched. CDR3 length: 15 amino acids. The DNA of the CDR3 is TGTGCCAGTTCACAGGGGTCAGGTTCTAGGGAAAAACTGTTTTTT. Amino acid sequence: CASSQGSGSREKLFF.

This chain joins TRBV2 and TRBJ2-2; 7 bases map to TRBD1. CDR1 is SNHLY and CDR2 is FYNNEI in the germline V gene. Germline trimming cut 6 bases from V and 5 bases from J; bases unmatched to any gene: 9. This CDR3 comprises 15 residues. The CDR3 nucleotides are TGTGCCAGCAGGGCTGCGACAGGGTCAACCGGGGAGCTGTTTTTT. Its protein product is CASRAATGSTGELFF.

The V gene is TRBV7-9, the J gene TRBJ2-3; D is uncertain. Germline lookup yields CDR1 SEHNR and CDR2 FQNEAQ (reference sequence). This CDR3 contains 15 residues. The V end lost 1 base, the J end lost 2 bases, and 10 bases lay between the germline ends. The CDR3 spells CASSLDPLHTDTQYF. The CDR3 nucleotides read TGTGCCAGCAGCTTAGACCCCTTACACACAGATACGCAGTATTTT.

The chain carries TRBV5-8 and TRBJ2-7, with D uncertain. Germline V gene sequence: CDR1 SGHTS, CDR2 YDEGEE. The V and J ends lost 6 bases and 5 bases respectively, with 21 bases between them. The CDR3 has 15 amino acids. The CDR3 here is CASNTLGQWGNEQYF. The CDR3 DNA follows: TGTGCCAGCAACACCCTAGGCCAGTGGGGAAACGAGCAGTACTTC.

The rearrangement uses TRBV29-1 and TRBJ1-5, with D perhaps matching TRBD1 (5 bases). Looked up from germline, CDR1 is SQVTM and CDR2 is ANQGSEA. Trimming left V 0 bases short and J 4 bases short, with 7 bases between. This CDR3 is built from 13 residues. CDR3 sequence (DNA): TGCAGCGTTGAAGAACAGGCTAATCAGCCCCAGCATTTT. It is translated as CSVEEQANQPQHF.

This clone was picked up one time. The J gene is TRBJ2-3, the V gene TRBV6-5; no definite D call. V was trimmed by 2 bases and J by 0 bases, leaving 12 bases between them. The CDR3 extends over 16 amino acids. CDR1 and CDR2 from the germline V gene are MNHEY and SVGAGI. In DNA, the CDR3 is TGTGCCAGCAGTTACCTAGGGCAGACTAGCACAGATACGCAGTATTTT. It codes for CASSYLGQTSTDTQYF.

The chain joins TRBV7-2 to TRBJ2-1, with no clear D. V shed 5 bases and J shed 9 bases, with 14 bases lying between them. Germline lookup yields CDR1 SGHTA and CDR2 FQGNSA. The length of the CDR3 is 13 residues. DNA for the CDR3: TGTGCCAGCAGCCCCGTGGGTGGATCTGAGCAGTTCTTC. Translating gives CASSPVGGSEQFF.

This rearrangement joins TRBV9 to TRBJ1-1; maybe TRBD1 (5 bases). V shed 5 bases and J shed 1 base, with 12 bases lying between them. The CDR3 is made up of 14 amino acids. The V gene's germline CDR1 is SGDLS and CDR2 YYNGEE. The CDR3 coding sequence is TGTGCCAGCAGTCTCGGGGGTACGAACACTGAAGCTTTCTTT. Translation: CASSLGGTNTEAFF.

V and J are TRBV4-1 and TRBJ2-7; D is possibly TRBD2 (6 bases). V was trimmed by 0 bases and J by 1 base, leaving 13 bases between them. The CDR3 has 16 amino acids. Per germline, CDR1 MGHRA and CDR2 YSYEKL. Here the CDR3 reads CASSQDFGGGSYEQYF. DNA for the CDR3: TGCGCCAGCAGCCAAGATTTCGGGGGAGGATCCTACGAGCAGTACTTC.

V gene TRBV28 combines with J gene TRBJ1-2, with D perhaps matching TRBD1 (5 bases). CDR1 MDHEN and CDR2 SYDVKM come from the germline V gene. With 3 bases removed from V and 5 bases from J, the gap between germline ends came to 16 bases. CDR3 length equals 15 residues. CDR3 protein: CASSLRTGTTYGYTF. As DNA, the CDR3 is TGTGCCAGCAGTTTGAGAACCGGGACCACGTATGGCTACACCTTC.

The chain couples TRBV5-4 to TRBJ2-3; 7 bases are a match to TRBD2. Germline CDR1 is SGHNT and CDR2 is YYREEE (reference sequence). The length of the CDR3 is 16 residues. The V segment lost 3 bases and the J segment 1 base; nucleotides outside the gene matches: 8. CDR3 in amino acids: CASSSPSGWGTDTQYF. The CDR3, as DNA: TGTGCCAGCAGCTCCCCTAGCGGATGGGGCACAGATACGCAGTATTTT.

This rearrangement joins TRBV18 to TRBJ1-3, with D unclear. Germline V gene data show CDR1 as KGHSH and CDR2 as LQKENI. Trimming left V 1 base short and J 0 bases short, with 7 bases between. This CDR3 is built from 15 residues. This CDR3 is CASSPQQSSGNTIYF. For the CDR3, the DNA is TGTGCCAGCTCACCACAACAAAGCTCTGGAAACACCATATATTTT.

This chain joins TRBV10-1 and TRBJ1-4, with D possibly being TRBD1 (6 bases). The germline V gene has CDR1 WNHNN and CDR2 SYGVQD (reference sequence). V was trimmed by 6 bases and J by 0 bases, leaving 14 bases between them. This CDR3 spans 16 amino acids. This CDR3 is CASSKGQLTTNEKLFF. The CDR3 DNA sequence: TGCGCCAGCAGCAAAGGACAGCTAACAACTAATGAAAAACTGTTTTTT.

The V and J genes are TRBV9 and TRBJ2-3; 7 positions match TRBD2. V lost 0 bases and J lost 4; bases outside the gene matches: 5. Germline CDR1 is SGDLS and CDR2 is YYNGEE. CDR3 length equals 15 residues. The CDR3 loop reads CASSVGRGEPDTQYF. CDR3 DNA: TGTGCCAGCAGCGTAGGTCGGGGGGAGCCAGATACGCAGTATTTT.

The chain joins TRBV5-1 to TRBJ2-1; 12 bases line up with TRBD2. V lost 2 bases to trimming and J lost 9 bases; unmatched junction nucleotides: 9. Germline-derived CDR1 and CDR2 are SGHRS and YFSETQ. This CDR3 is built from 16 residues. The CDR3 sequence: CASSFGWTSGTPEQFF. CDR3 sequence (DNA): TGCGCCAGCAGCTTCGGATGGACTAGCGGGACCCCTGAGCAGTTCTTC.

This chain joins TRBV4-1 and TRBJ2-3; D is perhaps TRBD2 (6 bases). V lost 3 bases, J lost 8 bases, and 15 bases lay in between. The CDR3 length is 14 residues. Per germline, CDR1 MGHRA and CDR2 YSYEKL. CDR3: CASSQPVTGVTQYF. As DNA, the CDR3 is TGCGCCAGCAGCCAGCCTGTTACGGGAGTTACGCAGTATTTT.